This T cell receptor (beta chain) was sequenced for a study of T cell responses to AZD1222 COVID-19 vaccine (dated by TCRdb to the early 2020s). Study-level background: AZD1222 recipients given second doses at about 4 weeks or at about 12 weeks were pooled, since spike-specific TCR depth and breadth were not found to differ between the two schedules. Trial participants were enrolled by age into 18-55, 56-69 and 70-plus year subgroups, with roughly 160, 29 and 62 TCR-sequenced participants respectively. A total of under 250 trial participants underwent TCR sequencing, of whom nearly 210 had received two doses of AZD1222 and roughly 26 had received two doses of the MenACWY control vaccine.

The CDR3 regions of human TCRbeta chains were analyzed by immunosequencing. The study's own analysis went as follows. Repertoire TCRs were checked for matches against a reference library of SARS-CoV-2-specific TCRs that had been generated using the MIRA antigen-specificity platform. Breadth was defined as the fraction of unique TCRs that were SARS-CoV-2-associated. Depth was defined as the fraction of total T cells that were SARS-CoV-2-associated. Using the MIRA data, each spike-specific TCR was assigned both to the spike region to which the TCR was reactive and to a CD4 or CD8 class. Log10-transformed breadth and depth values were compared by one-way ANOVA with Sidak's multiple comparisons tests. This immuneACCESS table, as held by TCRdb, lists in-frame sequences with V and J called but not all clones. Of the missing ones, under half trace to an unresolved V gene in checked studies; the others have no known cause. From that table come the V and J calls and clone size; the DNA was used to work out D and trimming. The sample contains about 150,000 clones, over 75% of them found a single time. The biggest ten clones account for about 1.5% of the sample.

The CDR3 sequence holds 15 residues, the cysteine and phenylalanine included. The read is trimmed to its CDR3 DNA, 45 bases read in frame from base 1. The germline V gene specifies KGHSH as CDR1 and LQKENI as CDR2. The junction shows trimming of 3 bases on V and 2 bases on J, plus 13 bases between the germline ends. What this sample's time point label stands for: baseline before first vaccination. Vaccinee samples were obtained from the UK trials COV001 and COV002, which included a single-blind randomized controlled phase 2/3 trial of AZD1222 (ChAdOx1 nCoV-19) in healthy adults. Trial participant PBMC samples were collected at day 0 and day 28 after the second dose for TCRbeta chain sequencing. As regards this clone: It lacks a known antigen. Per-nucleotide qualities are absent, and no much larger clonotype sits a single base away.

General study outcomes and caveats: The 56-69-year group was small, and its depth increase did not reach significance, likely because of low power. Participants were mostly white British, with more females than males. The authors suggested clonal diversity may have been underestimated. A significant rise in spike-specific TCR breadth and depth was observed after two AZD1222 doses relative to day 0 and relative to MenACWY recipients. Conclusions about previously exposed vaccinees are limited because only five to seven AZD1222 recipients were SARS-CoV-2 seropositive at baseline. Because no day 14 peak-response samples were available, repertoires were characterized only after the peak T cell response. Nearly half of unique spike-specific TCRs reportedly recognized epitopes outside regions mutated in the B.1.351 and B.1.1.7 variants. The whole spike protein was spanned by vaccine-associated CD4 TCRs, and dominant responses were seen in regions 160-218 and 743-854.

The sequence is built from TRBV18 and TRBJ2-5, with a weak D call of TRBD2 (6 bases match). The material was peripheral blood, obtained on day 0 of AZD1222 vaccination. This sequence was found in an adult in good health. The sequence in DNA is TGTGCCAGCTCACCCCGGGGGAACACTCAAGAGACCCAGTACTTC. It codes for CASSPRGNTQETQYF.